This T cell receptor beta chain comes out of a study of blood T cell repertoires in COVID-19. Across the whole study: Spain, Italy and the United States supplied samples that represented acute and convalescent COVID-19.

The data were produced by immunoSEQ multiplex PCR, yet TCRdb's version contains in-frame clones alone and is incomplete. Of about 210,000 clones in the sample, approximately 88% are singletons; the top ten hold over 9%. In terms of age and location, participants ranged from roughly 18 to 90 years and lived in roughly 22 US areas. Participants were placed into cohorts based on the clinical history they reported. Germline V gives CDR1 MNHEY, CDR2 SVGAGI. The CDR3 has 13 amino acids. V was pared by 4 bases and J by 3 bases, with 7 bases between. The sequenced material came from PBMCs or T cells enriched from blood (not recorded which). This sequence joins TRBV6-5 and TRBJ1-3; D is perhaps TRBD1 (6 bases). The source is a man aged 18 to 30 with acute COVID-19. For the CDR3, the DNA is TGTGCCAGCAGTTGGACAGTTGGAAACACCATATATTTT. This encodes CASSWTVGNTIYF.